This TCR beta chain is from a study of immune heterogeneity within non-small cell lung tumors. Study-wide findings and caveats: Identical dominant CDR3 beta clonotypes recurred among a patient's tumor sites, alongside site-unique high-frequency clones. Different patients shared few of their high-frequency T-cell receptor beta clonotypes. Local tumor mutational burden correlated moderately but significantly with local T-cell clonality (R roughly 0.34).

This clonotype showed up just a few times. What it binds is unknown. Amplification of TCR beta CDR3 was performed by multiplex PCR with 32 V and 13 J primers. TCRdb fed the multiplex PCR reads into MiXCR, producing one record per CDR3 protein. The sample lists 10,000 to 15,000 distinct CDR3 sequences, 20% to 25% occurring once. Template was bulk tumor genomic DNA, about 610 ng per sample. Far-apart biopsies, several per primary tumor, were taken during surgery. The patients were newly diagnosed with non-small cell lung cancer, had not been treated, and had curative surgery. Surgery with curative intent was being performed on the donors, who were newly diagnosed non-small cell lung cancer patients. The V and J ends lost 0 bases and 2 bases, in that order; junction bases with no gene match: 6. The CDR3 runs to 16 residues. The V gene's germline CDR1 is DFQATT and CDR2 SNEGSKA (reference sequence).

This receptor was taken from a man aged 50-59 years with non-small cell lung cancer. Sequenced sample: lung tumor tissue. The V and J genes are TRBV20-1 and TRBJ2-5, with 10 positions matching TRBD2. CDR3 region: CSARDGLAGVQETQYF. CDR3 bases: TGCAGTGCTAGAGATGGGCTAGCGGGGGTACAAGAGACCCAGTACTTC.